A single sample gave rise to the 2 T cell receptor beta chains below, sequenced in a study of siplizumab effects on memory and regulatory T cells. Some clones are missing from TCRdb's copy, which holds only in-frame ones; the method was immunoSEQ multiplex PCR. The sample lists some 52,000 clones, around 97% occurring once. Sequencing input: naive CD4+ T cells sorted from blood. These receptors came from a human donor in good health.

V and J are TRBV4-2 and TRBJ2-5; D remains ambiguous. Trimming left V 0 bases short and J 5 bases short, with 7 bases between. This CDR3 has 13 amino acids. Germline CDR1 is LGHNA and CDR2 is YNFKEQ. The CDR3: CASSQEEGETQYF. Here the CDR3 DNA reads TGTGCCAGCAGCCAAGAGGAAGGGGAGACCCAGTACTTC.

The chain is built from TRBV30 and TRBJ2-2; 11 bases fit TRBD2. With 3 bases clipped from V and 3 bases from J, the junction kept 6 bases outside the gene matches. The CDR3 is 16 amino acids. Germline V CDR1 and CDR2: GTSNPN, SVGIG (reference sequence). CDR3 residues: CAWSLLAGVYTGELFF. The CDR3 DNA reads as TGTGCCTGGAGCCTACTAGCGGGAGTTTACACCGGGGAGCTGTTTTTT. Complete variable domain (other parts from reference TRBV30 and TRBJ2-2): SQTIHQWPATLVQPVGSPLSLECTVEGTSNPNLYWYRQAAGRGLQLLFYSVGIGQISSEVPQNLSASRPQDRQFILSSKKLLLSDSGFYLCAWSLLAGVYTGELFFGEGSRLTVL.